A single sample is the source of the 22 T cell receptor beta chains below, sequenced in a study of vaccination effects on CD4 cells after COVID-19. Viral peptide pools were used in the ViraFEST assay to expand antigen-specific CD4+ T cells, and sequencing came afterward. Cultured cells yielded isolated CD4+ T cells after nine to ten days. Two-dose vaccination with either BNT162b2 or mRNA-1273 was given to the participants. Their specific antigens are unknown. Profiled with immunoSEQ multiplex PCR; TCRdb holds only in-frame clones, not every one. Of approximately 26,000 clones listed, over 60% are singletons. The source was CD4+ T cells from PBMCs cultured with SARS-CoV-2 spike peptides, collected after COVID-19 vaccination. Receptor source: a human donor who received a COVID-19 vaccine. Some clones in this sample may be carry-over from other donors' samples.

This clone was seen only a few times. The V gene is TRBV18, the J gene TRBJ1-5; D unresolved. Trimming cost V 1 base and J 0 bases, with 4 bases left between them. The CDR3 totals 14 residues. Germline V gene data show CDR1 as KGHSH and CDR2 as LQKENI. For the CDR3, the DNA is TGTGCCAGCTCACCACAGGGTAGCAATCAGCCCCAGCATTTT. It codes for CASSPQGSNQPQHF.

The rearrangement joins TRBV2 to TRBJ1-1; weak D call: TRBD1 (6 bases). V was pared by 5 bases and J by 2 bases, with 9 bases between. CDR3 length equals 13 residues. Germline assignment: CDR1 SNHLY and CDR2 FYNNEI. This CDR3 is CASSTGTNTEAFF. CDR3 in DNA: TGTGCCAGCAGTACGGGGACAAACACTGAAGCTTTCTTT.

The chain has TRBV11-2 and TRBJ2-7; D remains unclear. Germline lookup yields CDR1 SGHAT and CDR2 FQNNGV. V lost 8 bases to trimming and J lost 2 bases, with 7 bases between them. The length of the CDR3 is 11 residues. The CDR3 DNA reads as TGTGCCAGCGGTGCAGCCTACGAGCAGTACTTC. It encodes CASGAAYEQYF.

This chain uses TRBV4-1 with TRBJ2-2; 11 positions agree with TRBD1. Germline assignment: CDR1 MGHRA and CDR2 YSYEKL. With V trimmed by 4 bases and J by 5 bases, 12 bases remained unmatched. The CDR3 contains 18 residues. CDR3: CASSPTLGTGGGTGELFF. DNA of the CDR3: TGCGCCAGCAGCCCAACTCTCGGGACAGGGGGAGGGACCGGGGAGCTGTTTTTT.

This chain connects TRBV5-4 to TRBJ1-2; no definite D call. Germline lookup yields CDR1 SGHNT and CDR2 YYREEE (reference sequence). V shed 4 bases and J shed 3 bases, with 19 bases lying between them. This CDR3 has 16 amino acids. CDR3 in DNA: TGTGCCAGCAGCGCAATGCAGACGAGAGCAGACTATGGCTACACCTTC. Translating gives CASSAMQTRADYGYTF.

The rearrangement joins TRBV11-2 to TRBJ1-4; the D is unclear. V shed 1 base and J shed 2 bases, with 5 bases lying between them. The germline V gene encodes CDR1 SGHAT and CDR2 FQNNGV. The CDR3 has 14 residues. CDR3 DNA: TGTGCCAGCAGCTTAGGAGACACTAATGAAAAACTGTTTTTT. The encoded protein is CASSLGDTNEKLFF.

This clone was recorded once. The chain recombines TRBV5-4 with TRBJ1-2, with TRBD1 as a possible D gene (6 bases). Germline V gene data show CDR1 as SGHNT and CDR2 as YYREEE (reference sequence). Trimming took 3 bases from V and 0 from J, leaving 9 bases between them. This CDR3 region has 14 residues. The CDR3, as DNA: TGTGCCAGCAGCTCAGCAGGGGCTAACTATGGCTACACCTTC. This translates into CASSSAGANYGYTF.

On this clone: The junction and the germline gene differ at one end; a read error may be behind it. The CDR3 protein is CASSPSGHTKYGYTF. The CDR3 coding sequence is TGTGCCAGTAGTCCCTCTGGACATACTAAATATGGCTACACCTTC. The chain has TRBV19 and TRBJ1-2; maybe TRBD1 (5 bases). CDR1 and CDR2 (germline): LNHDA, SQIVND (reference sequence). The CDR3 length is 15 residues.

This clone was seen once. The CDR3 nucleotides read TGTGCCAGCAGCCGGGACTGGAGCGGAGAGACCCAGTACTTC. It codes for CASSRDWSGETQYF. The chain employs TRBV7-2 and TRBJ2-5, with D possibly being TRBD2 (6 bases). CDR1 is SGHTA and CDR2 is FQGNSA in the germline V gene. There are 14 residues in the CDR3. The germline V and J ends were trimmed by 5 bases and 4 bases, with 14 bases remaining between them.

The chain has TRBV3-1 (or the pseudogene TRBV3-2) and TRBJ1-3; D remains ambiguous. In germline, CDR1 is LGHDT, CDR2 YNNKEL (reference sequence). CDR3 length equals 14 residues. V gave up 1 base and J gave up 4 bases, with 8 bases separating them. CDR3 DNA sequence: TGTGCCAGCAGCCAAGTGAGGAGCGGAAACACCATATATTTT. Translation gives CASSQVRSGNTIYF.

The chain is built from TRBV19 and TRBJ2-5, with D unresolved. The CDR3 runs 12 residues. Germline CDR1 reads LNHDA; CDR2 reads SQIVND (reference sequence). V lost 6 bases, J lost 2 bases, and 7 bases lay in between. The CDR3 DNA sequence: TGTGCCAGTAGCAAAAATCAAGAGACCCAGTACTTC. Its translation: CASSKNQETQYF.

The chain combines TRBV11-2 with TRBJ2-3, with 7 bases identical to TRBD1. V was pared by 1 base and J by 2 bases, with 6 bases of the junction left unmatched. This CDR3 spans 16 amino acids. CDR1 and CDR2 (germline): SGHAT, FQNNGV. CDR3 in DNA: TGTGCCAGCAGCTTAGGAAGGGGGCTATCCACAGATACGCAGTATTTT. As protein: CASSLGRGLSTDTQYF.

The table lists this clone with a few counts. The J gene is TRBJ2-2, the V gene TRBV29-1; a weak D match, TRBD1 (5 bases). V lost 4 bases and J 3 bases, leaving 12 bases between the germline ends. The CDR3 is made up of 14 amino acids. Germline V gene sequence: CDR1 SQVTM, CDR2 ANQGSEA. In nucleotides, the CDR3 is TGCAGCGTTGGGCAGGGAATGGACACCGGGGAGCTGTTTTTT. Protein sequence: CSVGQGMDTGELFF.

The gene calls are TRBV6-6 and TRBJ2-1; 9 bases agree with TRBD1. CDR3 length: 16 amino acids. Germline V gene data show CDR1 as MNHNY and CDR2 as SVGAGI (reference sequence). V trimming: 4 bases; J trimming: 3 bases; junction bases outside the gene matches: 7. CDR3 DNA sequence: TGTGCCAGCAGTTCGGGAAGACAGGGGGTCTACAATGAGCAGTTCTTC. It yields the protein CASSSGRQGVYNEQFF.

The CDR3: CASSWTSGGQETQYF. The CDR3 DNA is TGCGCCAGCAGCTGGACTAGCGGGGGACAAGAGACCCAGTACTTC. This chain links TRBV5-1 with TRBJ2-5; 13 bases line up with TRBD2. Germline CDR1 SGHRS, CDR2 YFSETQ. Trimming took 3 bases from V and 2 from J; bases not matched to a gene: 1. The CDR3 loop spans 15 amino acids.

This clone is a singleton in its sample. Here the CDR3 reads CASSWGGGGNTDTQYF. The DNA of the CDR3 is TGTGCCAGCAGTTGGGGTGGCGGGGGCAACACAGATACGCAGTATTTT. This rearrangement joins TRBV6-5 to TRBJ2-3; a weak D match, TRBD2 (7 bases). Looked up from germline, CDR1 is MNHEY and CDR2 is SVGAGI. CDR3 length: 16 amino acids. V gave up 4 bases and J gave up 2 bases, with 16 bases separating them.

The chain's CDR3 is CASSPPTVTDTQYF. In nucleotides, the CDR3 is TGTGCCAGCTCACCACCGACAGTTACAGATACGCAGTATTTT. The chain couples TRBV18 to TRBJ2-3; D perhaps matches TRBD1 (5 bases). CDR3 length: 14 amino acids. CDR1 and CDR2 (germline): KGHSH, LQKENI. V was shortened by 0 bases and J by 3 bases, with 7 bases between the two germline ends.

The rearrangement joins TRBV6-2 or TRBV6-3 to TRBJ1-1, with D possibly matching TRBD1 (6 bases). Trimming took off 6 bases at V and 0 bases at J, with 14 bases between the two ends. Germline V CDR1 and CDR2: MNHEY, SVGEGT. The CDR3 extends over 15 amino acids. DNA for the CDR3: TGTGCCAGCAGCCTCGGACAGACGATGAACACTGAAGCTTTCTTT. It is translated as CASSLGQTMNTEAFF.

This clone has more than one count but fewer than ten. This chain connects TRBV2 to TRBJ1-3, with 9 bases aligning to TRBD1. Germline assignment: CDR1 SNHLY and CDR2 FYNNEI. The V segment lost 10 bases and the J segment 0 bases; nucleotides outside the gene matches: 13. This CDR3 comprises 17 residues. This chain's CDR3 is CATRPGQGMLSGNTIYF. CDR3 bases: TGTGCCACCAGACCGGGACAGGGCATGCTCTCTGGAAACACCATATATTTT.

The rearrangement uses TRBV9 and TRBJ2-3; 9 bases match TRBD2. The germline V gene has CDR1 SGDLS and CDR2 YYNGEE. J lost 0 bases, V lost 0 bases, and 5 bases had no gene match. This CDR3 is built from 17 residues. DNA of the CDR3: TGTGCCAGCAGCGTAGGATCGGCGGGGGGGAGCACAGATACGCAGTATTTT. Translation: CASSVGSAGGSTDTQYF.

The chain uses TRBV9 and TRBJ1-2; D is ambiguous. V lost 0 bases and J 2 bases, leaving 8 bases between the germline ends. CDR3 length: 14 residues. Germline CDR1 reads SGDLS; CDR2 reads YYNGEE. The CDR3 sequence is CASSVGSTNYGYTF. The CDR3 DNA is TGTGCCAGCAGCGTAGGGAGCACAAACTATGGCTACACCTTC.

By share of the sample, this clone is medium-sized (0.01 to 0.1%). This rearrangement joins TRBV11-2 to TRBJ2-5, with 7 bases matching TRBD2. After removal of 3 bases from V and 1 base from J, the junction contained 5 bases not matched to a gene. CDR3 length: 15 amino acids. Germline CDR1 reads SGHAT; CDR2 reads FQNNGV. CDR3 region: CASSLAGVSQETQYF. The DNA for the CDR3 is TGTGCCAGCAGCTTGGCGGGGGTATCCCAAGAGACCCAGTACTTC.